Listed here are 2 T cell receptor beta chains from one sample, sequenced in a study of brain T cells in children with intractable seizures. Sequencing was performed with immunoSEQ multiplex PCR; in TCRdb, only in-frame clones are kept and a portion is missing. The repertoire holds some 64,000 clones, about 96% seen once, with roughly 0.38% in the top ten. Sample: peripheral blood, taken at surgery. Receptor source: a boy under three years old with focal cortical dysplasia and intractable seizures.

The chain employs TRBV12-1 and TRBJ2-7; the table names TRBD2, a call not compared with the DNA. TRBV12-1 is listed as a pseudogene. The CDR3 consists of 16 residues. CDR3 in amino acids: CASSDPGRKRTYEQYF. CDR3 sequence (DNA): TGTGCCAGCAGCGACCCCGGCCGGAAGAGGACCTACGAGCAGTACTTC.

This clone was recorded only once. This chain joins TRBV28 and TRBJ2-1; no clear D. This CDR3 has 11 amino acids. The germline V gene has CDR1 MDHEN and CDR2 SYDVKM. Trimming removed 2 bases from V and 8 bases from J, with 4 bases in between. The CDR3 is CASSLDDEQFF. The CDR3 DNA reads TGTGCCAGCAGTTTAGACGATGAGCAGTTCTTC.